This T cell receptor beta chain was recorded in a study of T cells after posttransplantation cyclophosphamide. Using immunoSEQ multiplex PCR, the repertoire was profiled, and TCRdb retains in-frame clones only, with some absent. The sample contains tens of thousands of clones, none of them singletons. At least ten counts were recorded for this clone. Germline V CDR1 and CDR2: KGHSH, LQKENI. V gave up 0 bases and J gave up 4 bases, with 7 bases separating them. The CDR3 length is 13 residues. This clonotype originated in an older woman in good health, CMV-negative, and a related stem cell transplant donor. V usage is TRBV18 and J usage is TRBJ2-7; no clear D gene. The sequenced sample was PBMCs. DNA for the CDR3: TGTGCCAGCTCACCACCTCCCGGTTACGAGCAGTACTTC. Translation gives CASSPPPGYEQYF.